The subject of this entry is one T cell receptor beta chain. The antigen is unknown. The sorting of PBMCs gave CD4+ and CD8+ T cells. This sample is part of a study of CD8+ T cells in alopecia areata. Study results and caveats: Among patients, TCR sharing was less clear than in mice, a difference possibly due in part to HLA diversity in the patient population. Higher clonality and more expanded CD8+ clones appeared in lesional than normal scalp. Sequences from scalp samples also cover resident alphabeta T cells of normal skin.

Germline V gives CDR1 SQVTM, CDR2 ANQGSEA. V was clipped by 5 bases and J by 4 bases, with 17 bases between them. The CDR3 extends over 14 amino acids. Reverse transcribed after extraction, RNA yielded cDNA as the sequencing template. Generated by immunoSEQ multiplex PCR, the TCRdb table keeps only in-frame clones and is missing some. The sample lists about 200,000 clones, about 61% seen once, with around 5% in the top ten. The chain recombines TRBV29-1 with TRBJ1-1, with a weak D call TRBD1 (6 bases). Sequencing was performed on CD8+ T cells sorted from blood. The sequence was obtained from a human donor in good health. CDR3 in DNA: TGCAGCGTTCTCTGGGACACTACCCCCACTGAAGCTTTCTTT. This sequence encodes CSVLWDTTPTEAFF.